One T cell receptor beta chain is described in this entry. Data came from immunoSEQ multiplex PCR; TCRdb stores just in-frame clones and leaves some out. This table holds roughly 200,000 clones, 87% found once. The data derive from a study of blood T cell repertoires in COVID-19. About the study: There were acute and convalescent COVID-19 samples, and they came from the United States, Italy and Spain.

The length of the CDR3 is 14 residues. After removal of 10 bases from V and 1 base from J, the junction contained 6 bases not matched to a gene. Per germline, CDR1 SNHLY and CDR2 FYNNEI. The sequencing sample was made of peripheral blood. The chain carries TRBV2 and TRBJ2-3; 9 nucleotides align to TRBD2. The receptor comes from a woman aged 18-29 years who had recovered from COVID-19. CDR3 residues: CATHSGRGTDTQYF. CDR3 sequence (DNA): TGTGCCACCCATAGCGGGAGAGGCACAGATACGCAGTATTTT.